The 5 T cell receptor beta chains below all came from one sample that was sequenced in a study of regulatory T cells in long-lasting Graves disease. Time point specified: persistent/refractory GD, antithyroid drugs over 5 years with positive TRAb. The TCR library used RNA extracted from PBMCs. Investigators prepared the TCR beta libraries by applying iRepertoire HTBI primers and Arm-PCR of CDR3 regions. Using its own MiXCR run on the multiplex PCR reads, TCRdb lists one record per CDR3 protein. The sample lists 650,000 to 850,000 distinct CDR3 sequences, around 30% occurring once. This material consisted of peripheral blood mononuclear cells (PBMCs), taken when the disease was refractory, from a patient treated with antithyroid drugs. Receptors originate from a female donor with Graves disease.

The chain has TRBV9 and TRBJ2-2; D call uncertain. CDR1 and CDR2 (germline): SGDLS, YYNGEE. V was pared by 3 bases and J by 5 bases, with 8 bases between. CDR3 length: 13 amino acids. The CDR3 here is CASSEIWTGELFF. CDR3 coding DNA: TGTGCCAGCAGCGAGATTTGGACCGGGGAGCTGTTTTTT.

The chain combines TRBV20-1 with TRBJ1-2, with D perhaps TRBD1 (6 bases). Germline V gene data show CDR1 as DFQATT and CDR2 as SNEGSKA (reference sequence). Trimming shortened V by 8 bases and J by 3 bases, and 16 bases separated the two germline ends. CDR3 length: 13 amino acids. CDR3 loop: CSNRDNVDYGYTF. In DNA, the CDR3 is TGCAGTAACCGGGACAATGTCGACTATGGCTACACCTTC.

V usage is TRBV2 and J usage is TRBJ1-2; no clear D gene. Germline loops: CDR1 SNHLY, CDR2 FYNNEI. CDR3 length: 12 residues. The V end was cut by 8 bases, the J end by 2 bases, with 9 bases between. DNA of the CDR3: TGTGCCAGCGTCGACGGGAACTATGGCTACACCTTC. Translation: CASVDGNYGYTF.

J is TRBJ1-6 and V is TRBV6-9; 9 bases are shared with TRBD1. The ends lost 3 bases at V and 8 bases at J; junction bases unmatched: 5. The CDR3 contains 15 residues. Per germline, CDR1 MNHGY and CDR2 SVAAGI. The CDR3 protein is CASSYPRDRDSPLHF. The CDR3 region has the DNA TGTGCCAGCAGTTACCCCCGGGACAGGGATTCACCCCTCCACTTT.

This clonotype was seen more than once but under ten times. The V call is TRBV5-6, the J call TRBJ2-7, with a possible D match to TRBD2 (6 bases). Germline CDR1 reads SGHDT; CDR2 reads YYEEEE. The germline V and J ends were trimmed by 1 base and 1 base, with 12 bases remaining between them. The CDR3 is made up of 15 amino acids. The CDR3 DNA reads TGTGCCAGCAGCTTGACTAGCCGAACTTCCTACGAGCAGTACTTC. Protein product: CASSLTSRTSYEQYF.